This TCR beta chain emerged from a study of shared clonotypes between healthy human individuals. Regarding the study as a whole: Shared clonotypes: roughly 4.5% naive CD4, roughly 3.5% naive CD8, over 2% memory CD4, approximately 0.41% memory CD8. An effect of sequencing depth on clonotype sharing among donors was expected. Richness estimates generally favored naive over memory subsets.

Assay: immunoSEQ multiplex PCR; the TCRdb copy retains only in-frame clones and omits some. Of 600,000 to 750,000 clones listed, 90% are singletons. CD45RO+ cells joined CCR7-negative CD45RA+ TemRA cells to form CD8 memory. The CDR3 length is 16 residues. Trimming cost V 6 bases and J 6 bases; bases outside gene matches: 13. Germline loops: CDR1 MNHEY, CDR2 SMNVEV (reference sequence). Concerning this clone itself: Its target is not known.

The sequenced sample consisted of memory CD8+ T cells from PBMCs. Specified subset: CD45RO+ cells pooled with CCR7-negative TemRA cells. The rearrangement links TRBV27 to TRBJ2-1, with 8 nucleotides matching TRBD1. The receptor's source is a man younger than 35 in good health. Some clones in this sample may be carry-over from other donors' samples. The CDR3 DNA reads as TGTGCCAGCAGCACCGATTGGACAGGGTGGACCAATGAGCAGTTCTTC. Its translation is CASSTDWTGWTNEQFF.